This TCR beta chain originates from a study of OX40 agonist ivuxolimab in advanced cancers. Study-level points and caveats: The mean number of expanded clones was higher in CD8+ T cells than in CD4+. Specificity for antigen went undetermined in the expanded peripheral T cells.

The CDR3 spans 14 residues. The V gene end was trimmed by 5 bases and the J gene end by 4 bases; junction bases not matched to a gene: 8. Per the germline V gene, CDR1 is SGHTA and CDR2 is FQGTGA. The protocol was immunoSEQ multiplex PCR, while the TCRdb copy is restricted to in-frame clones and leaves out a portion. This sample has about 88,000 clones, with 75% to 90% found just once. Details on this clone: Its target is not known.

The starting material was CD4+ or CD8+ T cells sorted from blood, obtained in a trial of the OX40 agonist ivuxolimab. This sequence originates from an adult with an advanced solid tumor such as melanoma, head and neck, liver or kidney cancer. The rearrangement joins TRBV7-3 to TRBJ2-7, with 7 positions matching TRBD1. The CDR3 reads CASSPQGIGYEQYF. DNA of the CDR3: TGTGCCAGCAGCCCACAGGGGATTGGTTACGAGCAGTACTTC.